One T cell receptor delta chain is described in this entry. It may be a read error: a sequence one base away is much more abundant. Other DNA sequences in the same sample also yield this CDR3. This sample is part of a study of gamma-delta T cells after stem cell transplantation. CDR3 length: 21 amino acids. Germline V CDR1 and CDR2: GEAIGNYY, EKD. V was clipped by 4 bases and J by 2 bases; unmatched bases: 13. TCRdb re-processed the RT-PCR reads via CATT. The sample shows over 5,500 delta-chain clones, about 23% of them seen only once. The clonotype originates from a human donor. It is not recorded whose cells these are; they may come from a transplant donor. The gene calls are TRDV2 and TRDJ3, with 13 bases identical to TRDD3. Sequencing was performed on gamma-delta T cells. CDR3 sequence reads: CACDPILGDTPGPWDTRQMFF. The CDR3 DNA reads TGTGCCTGTGATCCGATACTGGGGGATACGCCCGGCCCCTGGGACACCCGACAGATGTTTTTC.